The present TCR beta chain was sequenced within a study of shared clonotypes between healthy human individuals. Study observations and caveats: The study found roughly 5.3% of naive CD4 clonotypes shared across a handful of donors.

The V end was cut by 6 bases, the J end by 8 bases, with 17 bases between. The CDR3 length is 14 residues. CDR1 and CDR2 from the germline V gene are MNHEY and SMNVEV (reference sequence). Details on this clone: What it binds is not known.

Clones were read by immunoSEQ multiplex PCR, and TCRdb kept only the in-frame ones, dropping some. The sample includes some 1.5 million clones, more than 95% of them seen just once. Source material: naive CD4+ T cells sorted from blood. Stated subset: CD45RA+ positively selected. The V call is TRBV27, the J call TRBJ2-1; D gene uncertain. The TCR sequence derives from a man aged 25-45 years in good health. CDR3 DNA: TGTGCCAGCAGCCCCACGCCAGTTTTCGATGAGCAGTTCTTC. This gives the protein CASSPTPVFDEQFF.